The entry below describes one TCR beta chain. The data originate from a study of prognosis after radiotherapy for stage I lung cancer. Two-round multiplex PCR amplified TCR beta CDR3 from genomic DNA. Primers specific to each TRBV and TRBJ gene drove first-round PCR. Via MiXCR, TCRdb re-called the multiplex PCR reads, giving one row per CDR3 protein. This sample has tens of thousands of distinct CDR3 sequences, with roughly 40% found just once. Trimming pared 5 bases from V and 2 bases from J, leaving 13 bases between. The germline gives CDR1 MNHNS, CDR2 SASEGT. The CDR3 loop spans 15 amino acids. This chain connects TRBV6-1 to TRBJ2-1; weak D call: TRBD2 (6 bases). The origin of this receptor is a donor aged 50 or older with non-small cell lung cancer. Sequenced material: PBMCs, taken before or after stereotactic body radiation therapy (not recorded which). CDR3 residues: CASSPGVGPYNEQFF. As DNA, the CDR3 is TGTGCCAGCAGTCCGGGGGTAGGGCCCTACAATGAGCAGTTCTTC.